The present TCR beta chain was sequenced within a study of Ad26.COV2.S vaccination and SARS-CoV-2 variants. The overall study: Within the COV1001 Ad26.COV2.S trial arm, the donor was enrolled. Broader study findings: Spike-specific TCR breadth was greater in vaccine than placebo recipients. Participants given vaccine showed non-spike TCR breadth similar to that of placebo recipients.

Assay: immunoSEQ multiplex PCR; the TCRdb copy retains only in-frame clones and omits some. The sample records hundreds of thousands of clones, approximately 90% being singletons. Treatment given: around 19 received Ad26.COV2.S at low or high dose, single or two shots; about 5 received placebo; per-sample allocation not given. All samples were drawn on day 63, counting from the first vaccine or placebo injection. The donor's status was that of an adult aged 18-55 years in Boston. This CDR3 contains 17 residues. Germline CDR1 and CDR2: SGHTA and FQGTGA. V trimming: 6 bases; J trimming: 0 bases; junction bases outside the gene matches: 10. To note about this clone: Its specificity is not known.

The sequenced sample was peripheral blood, obtained in a trial of Ad26.COV2.S vaccine versus placebo. The source of this sequence is a person between 18 and 59 years old who received the Ad26.COV2.S COVID-19 vaccine or a placebo. The chain is built from TRBV7-3 and TRBJ1-4; TRBD1 agrees at 7 bases. The CDR3 DNA reads TGTGCCAGCAGGCGGACAGGAGGGACCTCAACTAATGAAAAACTGTTTTTT. Translation: CASRRTGGTSTNEKLFF.